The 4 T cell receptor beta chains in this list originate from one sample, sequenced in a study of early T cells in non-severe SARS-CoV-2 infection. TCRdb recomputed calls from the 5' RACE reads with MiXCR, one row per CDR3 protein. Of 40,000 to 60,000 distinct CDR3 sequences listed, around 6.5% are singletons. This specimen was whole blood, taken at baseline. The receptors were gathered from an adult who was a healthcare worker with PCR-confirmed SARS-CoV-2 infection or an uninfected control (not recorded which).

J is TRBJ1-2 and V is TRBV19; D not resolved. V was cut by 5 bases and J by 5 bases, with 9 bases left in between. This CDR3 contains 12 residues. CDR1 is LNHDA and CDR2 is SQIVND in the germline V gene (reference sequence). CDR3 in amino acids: CASSLGEYGYTF. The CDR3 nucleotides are TGTGCCAGTAGTCTTGGAGAGTATGGCTACACCTTC.

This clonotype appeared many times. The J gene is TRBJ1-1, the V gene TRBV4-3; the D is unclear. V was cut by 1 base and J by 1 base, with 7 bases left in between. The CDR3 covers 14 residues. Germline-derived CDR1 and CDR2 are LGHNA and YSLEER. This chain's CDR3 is CASSQGGRNTEAFF. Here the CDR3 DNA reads TGCGCCAGCAGCCAAGGAGGGAGGAACACTGAAGCTTTCTTT.

The CDR3, as DNA: TGTGCCAGCAGCCAAAGGGTGTGGGGCTACACCTTC. It is translated as CASSQRVWGYTF. The chain is built from TRBV3-1 and TRBJ1-2, with D unclear. The CDR3 extends over 12 amino acids. V was pared by 2 bases and J by 8 bases, with 9 bases between. Germline CDR1 LGHDT, CDR2 YNNKEL (reference sequence).

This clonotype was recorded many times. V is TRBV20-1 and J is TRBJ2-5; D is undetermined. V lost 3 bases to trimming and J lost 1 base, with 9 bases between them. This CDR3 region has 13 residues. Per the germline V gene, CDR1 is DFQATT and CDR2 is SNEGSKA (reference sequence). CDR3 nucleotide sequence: TGCAGTGCTAGGAGGTGGGCCCAAGAGACCCAGTACTTC. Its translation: CSARRWAQETQYF.